The source of this TCR beta chain is a study of blood T cell repertoires in COVID-19. This table comes from immunoSEQ multiplex PCR, and its TCRdb copy is limited to in-frame clones, with some not included. The table includes approximately 220,000 clones, 70% to 90% detected once. This CDR3 region has 13 residues. Trimming cost V 1 base and J 7 bases, with 11 bases left between them. Germline values: CDR1 SGDLS, CDR2 YYNGEE. This clonotype originated in a man in his fifties or sixties with acute or convalescent COVID-19. Sequencing was done on a sample of peripheral blood. The rearrangement uses TRBV9 and TRBJ1-2, with D perhaps matching TRBD1 (6 bases). The DNA for the CDR3 is TGTGCCAGCAGCGTATTGGGGGCGGTTGGCTACACCTTC. It codes for CASSVLGAVGYTF.